A selection of T cell receptor beta chains follows, all from one sample in a study of naive and memory T cell subsets. Via MiXCR, TCRdb re-called the 5' RACE reads, giving one row per CDR3 protein. The data contain 45,000 to 55,000 distinct CDR3 sequences, roughly 4.7% of them singletons. The receptors were sampled from a female donor in good health. CDR3s include the opening cysteine and the closing phenylalanine or tryptophan. Fields, in order: J gene, V gene, CDR3 protein.

>TRBJ2-1|TRBV7-2
CASSLEYYNEQFF
>TRBJ1-1|TRBV20-1
CSARDRRGRTEAFF
>TRBJ2-7|TRBV4-3
CASSQDLRGIHEQYF
>TRBJ2-3|TRBV10-3
CAISERTVSQYF
>TRBJ1-3|TRBV28
CASRDGTGSSGNTIYF
>TRBJ1-2|TRBV6-7
CASRPDRGLPRNYGYTF
>TRBJ2-1|TRBV18
CASSPQSGKQYNEQFF
>TRBJ2-1|TRBV29-1
CSVEASPGTDGSWNEQFF
>TRBJ2-7|TRBV27
CASSAVAGPYEQYF
>TRBJ2-7|TRBV27
CASSLVEGAYEQYF
>TRBJ2-7|TRBV28
CASSPGQPYEQYF
>TRBJ1-2|TRBV12-3/TRBV12-4
CASNGQVNGYTF
>TRBJ2-5|TRBV14
CASSQDLRERETQYF
>TRBJ2-5|TRBV14
CASSRTPRQDRVEETQYF
>TRBJ1-1|TRBV3-1
CASSTRRTGNTEAFF
>TRBJ2-3|TRBV7-3
CASSSRTSGSPDTQYF
>TRBJ1-2|TRBV7-2
CASSLGNRVGDGYTF
>TRBJ1-4|TRBV5-1
CASSRAGQGDEKLFF
>TRBJ2-7|TRBV12-3/TRBV12-4
CASSLVGQFYEQYF
>TRBJ1-1|TRBV12-3/TRBV12-4
CASSPTPIGGTEAFF
>TRBJ2-4|TRBV19
CASRNGQGGNIQYF
>TRBJ2-5|TRBV29-1
CSVVVGVETQHF
>TRBJ2-1|TRBV29-1
CSTKGSLNEQFF
>TRBJ2-7|TRBV7-9
CASSSSKSYEQYF
>TRBJ1-6|TRBV20-1
CSASFGTKGSPLHF
>TRBJ2-1|TRBV9
CASSVGLAAYNEQFF
>TRBJ1-1|TRBV27
CASSRSQNTEAFF
>TRBJ2-7|TRBV15
CATSRDRKGSEQYF
>TRBJ2-1|TRBV28
CASTTLAGGYNEQFF
>TRBJ2-7|TRBV7-9
CASTPLGDAAYEQYF
>TRBJ2-5|TRBV5-4
CASSDWTGKKTQYF
>TRBJ1-2|TRBV28
CASSFFGGYTF
>TRBJ2-7|TRBV6-5
CASSPGTGHYEQYF
>TRBJ2-7|TRBV20-1
CSARGDREYEQYF
>TRBJ2-5|TRBV5-1
CASSLGRDIQETQYF
>TRBJ2-1|TRBV13
CASSHPGLAGDEQFF
>TRBJ2-1|TRBV4-1
CASSQERRAVSSYNEQFF
>TRBJ2-6|TRBV13
CASSVTGTPSSGANVLTF
>TRBJ1-2|TRBV19
CASSIGQGYDYGYTF
>TRBJ1-3|TRBV29-1
CSVEDRSYVGTGTGNTIYF
>TRBJ2-7|TRBV19
CASSTRRMPSLTYEQYF
>TRBJ2-3|TRBV18
CASSPRGLAGVTDTQYF
>TRBJ2-1|TRBV20-1
CSAREREFEQFF
>TRBJ1-2|TRBV4-2
CASSQGTGEGYTF
>TRBJ2-7|TRBV7-6
CASSLRLAGVEFYEQYF
>TRBJ2-3|TRBV20-1
CSARVGSGTDTQYF
>TRBJ2-2|TRBV12-3/TRBV12-4
CASRIQDRGPGELFF
>TRBJ2-5|TRBV29-1
CSVDKIVETQYF
>TRBJ1-5|TRBV12-3/TRBV12-4
CASSLVRGHGNQPQHF
>TRBJ2-7|TRBV20-1
CSARALAGGSYEQYF
>TRBJ2-3|TRBV5-1
CASTRTGIVDTQYF
>TRBJ2-1|TRBV14
CASSQGTSGRNEQFF
>TRBJ2-7|TRBV7-2
CASSSQGASVGQYF
>TRBJ1-3|TRBV25-1
CASSDSSGRRGNTIYF
>TRBJ1-5|TRBV20-1
CSASNPGASDQPQHF